The 23 T cell receptor beta chains given below trace back to one sample, sequenced in a study of T cells in localized non-small cell lung cancer. Profiled with immunoSEQ multiplex PCR; TCRdb holds only in-frame clones, not every one. The table records almost 2,500 clones, 26% of them present only once. The sequences come from lung tumor tissue, collected before any cancer treatment. Every receptor here comes from a male donor older than 55 with stage II squamous cell lung carcinoma.

The chain has TRBV28 and TRBJ1-1; D remains unclear. Germline V lookup: CDR1 MDHEN, CDR2 SYDVKM. The CDR3 is 14 residues long. V lost 2 bases, J lost 0 bases, and 7 bases lay in between. The CDR3 region is CASSLLIVNTEAFF. The CDR3 region has the DNA TGTGCCAGCAGTTTACTGATTGTGAACACTGAAGCTTTCTTT.

This clone has only a few counts. The V and J genes are TRBV9 and TRBJ2-3; D not certain. V lost 5 bases to trimming and J lost 2 bases, with 15 bases between them. This CDR3 spans 15 amino acids. CDR1 and CDR2 from the germline V gene are SGDLS and YYNGEE. CDR3 bases: TGTGCCAGCAGTGGGCAGGCCTCATTCACAGATACGCAGTATTTT. Protein sequence: CASSGQASFTDTQYF.

CDR3 sequence: CASSWEGRNTEAFF. The CDR3 nucleotides are TGTGCCAGCAGCTGGGAGGGGAGGAACACTGAAGCTTTCTTT. This sequence joins TRBV11-3 and TRBJ1-1; a weak D match, TRBD1 (5 bases). The length of the CDR3 is 14 residues. Germline lookup yields CDR1 SGHNT and CDR2 YENEEA. Between the trimmed V and J ends, which lost 4 bases and 1 base, there was a span of 10 bases.

J is TRBJ2-7 and V is TRBV5-1; D is possibly TRBD2 (6 bases). Germline values: CDR1 SGHRS, CDR2 YFSETQ. The CDR3 is made up of 15 amino acids. V gave up 0 bases and J gave up 0 bases, with 10 bases separating them. CDR3 nucleotides: TGCGCCAGCAGCTTGGGGGCGGGATCCTCCTACGAGCAGTACTTC. It translates to CASSLGAGSSYEQYF.

V gene TRBV28 combines with J gene TRBJ2-3, with 7 positions matching TRBD2. The V gene end was trimmed by 6 bases and the J gene end by 0 bases; junction bases not matched to a gene: 0. Germline lookup yields CDR1 MDHEN and CDR2 SYDVKM. This CDR3 is built from 13 residues. The CDR3 DNA reads TGTGCCAGCAGGGGGGGGAGCACAGATACGCAGTATTTT. Translation: CASRGGSTDTQYF.

This clone is judged medium-sized (0.01 to 0.1%). This chain links TRBV11-3 with TRBJ1-1, with D tentatively TRBD1 (5 bases). In germline, CDR1 is SGHNT, CDR2 YENEEA. The ends were cut back, 5 bases at V and 1 base at J, with 20 bases in the middle. This CDR3 is built from 17 residues. The CDR3 reads CASSQLLGGAGNTEAFF. The CDR3 coding sequence is TGTGCCAGCAGCCAACTCCTCGGTGGGGCGGGGAACACTGAAGCTTTCTTT.

This sequence joins TRBV30 and TRBJ2-3; D may be TRBD1 or TRBD2 (5 bases each). Germline V CDR1 and CDR2: GTSNPN, SVGIG (reference sequence). The CDR3 contains 12 residues. V was shortened by 0 bases and J by 9 bases, with 10 bases between the two germline ends. The CDR3 sequence is CAWSVQGDTQYF. The CDR3 DNA follows: TGTGCCTGGAGTGTACAAGGGGACACGCAGTATTTT.

V gene TRBV29-1 combines with J gene TRBJ1-3; D unresolved. In germline, CDR1 is SQVTM, CDR2 ANQGSEA. This CDR3 comprises 12 residues. Deletions cut 4 bases from V and 0 bases from J, with 4 bases between. CDR3: CSVAGSGNTIYF. CDR3 sequence (DNA): TGCAGCGTTGCAGGCTCTGGAAACACCATATATTTT.

The V call is TRBV15, the J call TRBJ2-5; TRBD1 aligns across 9 bases. CDR1 and CDR2 (germline): LNHNV, YYDKDF (reference sequence). J was trimmed by 5 bases and V by 0 bases; bases with no gene match: 10. The CDR3 is 17 amino acids. CDR3 sequence: CATSRDPGTGQSETQYF. CDR3 DNA: TGTGCCACCAGCAGAGATCCCGGGACAGGGCAATCGGAGACCCAGTACTTC.

This rearrangement joins TRBV5-1 to TRBJ1-2, with 7 bases matching TRBD1. Germline CDR1 reads SGHRS; CDR2 reads YFSETQ. The CDR3 sequence is 14 residues long. Losses at the gene ends were 3 bases for V and 8 bases for J; bases not matched to a gene: 10. The chain's CDR3 is CASSSLTGLWGYTF. CDR3 coding DNA: TGCGCCAGCAGCTCTCTGACAGGGCTTTGGGGCTACACCTTC.

The rearrangement joins TRBV28 to TRBJ1-4; the match to TRBD1 covers 8 bases. This CDR3 has 13 amino acids. Germline CDR1 MDHEN, CDR2 SYDVKM. The V segment lost 7 bases and the J segment 7 bases; nucleotides outside the gene matches: 5. As DNA, the CDR3 is TGTGCCAGCAAGAGACAGGGGATTGAAAAACTGTTTTTT. This gives the protein CASKRQGIEKLFF.

This clone is judged medium-sized. This rearrangement joins TRBV11-3 to TRBJ1-2, with 10 positions matching TRBD1. V shed 4 bases and J 5 bases; nucleotides not matched to a gene: 7. The CDR3 runs 15 residues. Germline V CDR1 and CDR2: SGHNT, YENEEA. The CDR3 sequence: CASSSGTGVKYGYTF. The CDR3 DNA sequence: TGTGCCAGCAGCTCCGGGACAGGGGTAAAGTATGGCTACACCTTC. Drawing the rest from reference TRBV11-3 and TRBJ1-2, the complete variable domain is EAGVVQSPRYKIIEKKQPVAFWCNPISGHNTLYWYLQNLGQGPELLIRYENEEAVDDSQLPKDRFSAERLKGVDSTLKIQPAELGDSAVYLCASSSGTGVKYGYTFGSGTRLTVV.

The CDR3 DNA reads as TGCGCCAGCAGCCCGTTTCCGGACAGTTCCTACGAGCAGTACTTC. This translates into CASSPFPDSSYEQYF. The chain couples TRBV1 to TRBJ2-7; the table's D call, TRBD1, has no DNA check behind it. TRBV1 is designated a pseudogene. CDR3 length: 15 residues.

Of note for this clone: At one boundary the junction diverges from the germline segment, which might be a read error. The chain combines TRBV6-8 with TRBJ2-2; D call uncertain. Germline V lookup: CDR1 MNHGY, CDR2 SAAAGT. This CDR3 is built from 14 residues. In nucleotides, the CDR3 is TGTGCCAGCAGTGACTCAGTGAACACCGGGGAGCTGTTTTTT. Its translation is CASSDSVNTGELFF.

The chain carries TRBV11-3 and TRBJ1-4; no definite D call. With 3 bases removed from V and 4 bases from J, the gap between germline ends came to 12 bases. This CDR3 is 15 amino acids long. Germline V gene sequence: CDR1 SGHNT, CDR2 YENEEA. CDR3 protein: CASSLMTVDNEKLFF. CDR3 sequence (DNA): TGTGCCAGCAGCTTGATGACGGTAGATAATGAAAAACTGTTTTTT.

This clone was found a few times. J is TRBJ1-5 and V is TRBV11-3; 8 bases fit TRBD1. Trimming removed 3 bases from V and 1 base from J; junction bases left unmatched: 2. The CDR3 has 15 residues. Per germline, CDR1 SGHNT and CDR2 YENEEA. The CDR3, as DNA: TGTGCCAGCAGCTTGAACAGGGGGAGCAATCAGCCCCAGCATTTT. Its translation: CASSLNRGSNQPQHF.

Sample share makes this clone medium-sized (0.01 to 0.1%). V is TRBV9 and J is TRBJ1-1; TRBD1 might be the D (5 bases). In germline, CDR1 is SGDLS, CDR2 YYNGEE. CDR3 size: 14 residues. V lost 4 bases, J lost 5 bases, and 15 bases lay in between. The CDR3 protein is CASSQQASVTEAFF. CDR3 nucleotide sequence: TGTGCCAGCAGCCAACAGGCCTCGGTTACTGAAGCTTTCTTT. Based on the CDR3 plus reference TRBV9 and TRBJ1-1, the full variable domain is DSGVTQTPKHLITATGQRVTLRCSPRSGDLSVYWYQQSLDQGLQFLIQYYNGEERAKGNILERFSAQQFPDLHSELNLSSLELGDSALYFCASSQQASVTEAFFGQGTRLTVV.

A note on this clone: One end of the junction does not line up with germline, which may come from a read error. V and J are TRBV15 and TRBJ2-2; 9 bases match TRBD1. The V gene's germline CDR1 is LNHNV and CDR2 YYDKDF (reference sequence). This CDR3 is 17 amino acids long. CDR3 residues: CASSLTGGRGLTGELFF. The CDR3 DNA is TGTGCCAGCAGCCTCACAGGGGGCCGCGGATTGACCGGGGAGCTGTTTTTT.

This clone appeared a few times. The rearrangement joins TRBV19 to TRBJ1-5, with 7 bases aligning to TRBD1. Germline V gene sequence: CDR1 LNHDA, CDR2 SQIVND (reference sequence). The V segment lost 4 bases and the J segment 4 bases; nucleotides outside the gene matches: 4. The CDR3 contains 14 residues. As DNA, the CDR3 is TGTGCCAGTAGTACCGGGACAGAAAATCAGCCCCAGCATTTT. This translates into CASSTGTENQPQHF.

This clone was counted between two and nine times. V and J are TRBV23-1 and TRBJ1-1, with D possibly matching TRBD1 (6 bases). TRBV23-1 is known as an ORF, though its function is uncertain. The V gene lost 1 base and the J gene lost 5 bases, with 14 bases spanning the gap. The CDR3 covers 15 residues. The CDR3 loop reads CASSQLGGRRTEAFF. DNA for the CDR3: TGCGCCAGCAGTCAATTGGGGGGCAGAAGGACTGAAGCTTTCTTT.

This clone occurred a few times. V gene TRBV19 combines with J gene TRBJ1-4; D unclear. CDR1 and CDR2 (germline): LNHDA, SQIVND (reference sequence). The CDR3 is 14 amino acids. Trimming cost V 3 bases and J 8 bases, with 13 bases left between them. This chain's CDR3 is CASSMFRVKEKLFF. The CDR3 bases are TGTGCCAGTAGTATGTTTAGGGTTAAAGAAAAACTGTTTTTT.

This clone came up a few times. The gene calls are TRBV6-8 and TRBJ2-6, with TRBD2 as a possible D gene (6 bases). Looked up from germline, CDR1 is MNHGY and CDR2 is SAAAGT. The CDR3 is made up of 16 amino acids. Trimming pared 10 bases from V and 0 bases from J, leaving 16 bases between. The CDR3 bases are TGTGCCATCAGGGCGGGGAGCTACTCTGGGGCCAACGTCCTGACTTTC. Encoded protein: CAIRAGSYSGANVLTF.

V and J are TRBV5-1 and TRBJ1-4; TRBD1 matches 9 bases. Germline trimming cut 1 base from V and 8 bases from J; bases unmatched to any gene: 6. The germline V gene has CDR1 SGHRS and CDR2 YFSETQ. The CDR3 extends over 15 amino acids. The CDR3 region has the DNA TGCGCCAGCAGCTTGACAGGGGGCGGATTAGAAAAACTGTTTTTT. Translation: CASSLTGGGLEKLFF.